This T cell receptor (beta chain) was sequenced in a study of Graves' ophthalmopathy and Graves' hyperthyroidism. Study details: Untreated patients at initial diagnosis provided peripheral blood.

Active ophthalmopathy (CAS at least 3, NOSPECS at least 4), lasting under 3 months. As the starting material, roughly 10 ml of fresh peripheral blood yielded the PBMCs. This clonotype was counted ten times or more. V was shortened by 2 bases and J by 0 bases, with 14 bases between the two germline ends. Germline CDR1 LNHNV, CDR2 YYDKDF (reference sequence). The CDR3 has 18 residues. Researchers took RNA transcripts and amplified TCR beta CDR3 regions from them. The workflow started with a first-round RT-PCR run with HTBI primers and then moved on to a second-round multiplex PCR. TCRdb analysed the multiplex PCR reads with MiXCR anew, one entry per CDR3 protein. The data hold hundreds of thousands of distinct CDR3 sequences, with roughly 41% observed a single time.

The sequencing input was peripheral blood. This TCR came from an adult man with Graves' ophthalmopathy. The chain recombines TRBV15 with TRBJ2-6; perhaps D is TRBD1 or TRBD2 (5 bases each). The CDR3 reads CATSRPGTYSSGANVLTF. The CDR3 DNA sequence: TGTGCCACCAGCAGACCCGGGACGTACAGCTCTGGGGCCAACGTCCTGACTTTC.